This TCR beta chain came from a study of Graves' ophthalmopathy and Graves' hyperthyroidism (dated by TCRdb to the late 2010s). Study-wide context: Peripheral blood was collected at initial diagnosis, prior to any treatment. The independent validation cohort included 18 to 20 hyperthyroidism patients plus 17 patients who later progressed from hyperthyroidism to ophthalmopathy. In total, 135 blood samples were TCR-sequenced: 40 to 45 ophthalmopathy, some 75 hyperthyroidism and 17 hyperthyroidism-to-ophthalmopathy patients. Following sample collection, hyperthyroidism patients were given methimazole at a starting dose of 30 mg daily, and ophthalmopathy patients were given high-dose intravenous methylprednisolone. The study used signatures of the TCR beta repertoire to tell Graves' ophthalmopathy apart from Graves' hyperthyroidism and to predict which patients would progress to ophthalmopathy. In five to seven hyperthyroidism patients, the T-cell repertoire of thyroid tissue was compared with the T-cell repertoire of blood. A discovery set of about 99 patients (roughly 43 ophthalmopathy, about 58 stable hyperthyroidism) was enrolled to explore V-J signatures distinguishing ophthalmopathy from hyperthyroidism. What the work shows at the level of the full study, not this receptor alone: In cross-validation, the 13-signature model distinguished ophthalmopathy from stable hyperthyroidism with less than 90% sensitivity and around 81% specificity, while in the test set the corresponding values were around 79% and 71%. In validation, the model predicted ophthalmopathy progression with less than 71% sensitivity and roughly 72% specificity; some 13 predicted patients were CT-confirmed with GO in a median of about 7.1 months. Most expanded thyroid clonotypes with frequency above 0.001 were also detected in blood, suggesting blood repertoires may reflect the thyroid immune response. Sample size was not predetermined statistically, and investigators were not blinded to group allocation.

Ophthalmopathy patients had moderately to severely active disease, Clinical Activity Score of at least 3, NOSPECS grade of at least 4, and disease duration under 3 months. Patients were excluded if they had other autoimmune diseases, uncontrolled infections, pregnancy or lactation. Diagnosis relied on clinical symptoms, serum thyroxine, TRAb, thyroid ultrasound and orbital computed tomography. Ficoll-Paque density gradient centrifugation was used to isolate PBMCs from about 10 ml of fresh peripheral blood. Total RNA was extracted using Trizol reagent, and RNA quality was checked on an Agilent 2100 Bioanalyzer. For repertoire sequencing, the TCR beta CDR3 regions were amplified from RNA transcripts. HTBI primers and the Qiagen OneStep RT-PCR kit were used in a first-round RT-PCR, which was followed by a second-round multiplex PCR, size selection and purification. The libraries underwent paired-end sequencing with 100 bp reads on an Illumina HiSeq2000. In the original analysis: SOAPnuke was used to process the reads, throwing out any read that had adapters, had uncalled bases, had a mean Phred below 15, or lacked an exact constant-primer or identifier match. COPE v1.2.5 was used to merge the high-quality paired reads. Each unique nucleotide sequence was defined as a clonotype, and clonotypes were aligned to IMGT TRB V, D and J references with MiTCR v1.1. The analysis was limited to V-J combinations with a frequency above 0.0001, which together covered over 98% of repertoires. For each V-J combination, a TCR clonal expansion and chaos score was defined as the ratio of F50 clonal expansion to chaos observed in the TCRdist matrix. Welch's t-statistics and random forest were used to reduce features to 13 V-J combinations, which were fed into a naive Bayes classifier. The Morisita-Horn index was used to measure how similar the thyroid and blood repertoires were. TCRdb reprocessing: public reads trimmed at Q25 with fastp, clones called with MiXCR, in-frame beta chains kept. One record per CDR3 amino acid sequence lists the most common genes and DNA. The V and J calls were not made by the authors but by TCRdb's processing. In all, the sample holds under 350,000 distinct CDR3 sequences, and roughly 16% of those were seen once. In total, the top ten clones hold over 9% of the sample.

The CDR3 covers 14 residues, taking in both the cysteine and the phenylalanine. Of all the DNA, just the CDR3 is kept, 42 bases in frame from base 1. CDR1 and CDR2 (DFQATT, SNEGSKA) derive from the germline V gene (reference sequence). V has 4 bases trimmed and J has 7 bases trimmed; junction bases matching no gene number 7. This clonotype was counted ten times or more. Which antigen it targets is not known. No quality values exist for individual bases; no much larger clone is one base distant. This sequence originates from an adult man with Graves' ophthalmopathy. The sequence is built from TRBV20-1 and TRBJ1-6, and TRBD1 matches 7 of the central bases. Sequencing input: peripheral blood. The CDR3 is CSAIAGTVNSPLHF. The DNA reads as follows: TGCAGTGCTATAGCCGGGACAGTAAATTCACCCCTCCACTTT.